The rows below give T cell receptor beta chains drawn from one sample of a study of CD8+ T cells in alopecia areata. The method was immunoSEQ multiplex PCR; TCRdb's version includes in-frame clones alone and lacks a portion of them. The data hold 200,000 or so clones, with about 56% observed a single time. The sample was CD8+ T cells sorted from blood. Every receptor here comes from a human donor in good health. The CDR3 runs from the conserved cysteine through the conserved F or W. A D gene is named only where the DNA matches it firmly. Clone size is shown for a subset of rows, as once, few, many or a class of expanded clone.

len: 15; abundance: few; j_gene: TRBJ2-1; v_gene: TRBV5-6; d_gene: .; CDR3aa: CASSLAGSSYNEQFF; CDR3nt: TGTGCCAGCAGCTTGGCGGGGAGCTCCTACAATGAGCAGTTCTTC
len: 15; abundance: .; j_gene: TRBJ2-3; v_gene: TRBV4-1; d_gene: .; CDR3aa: CASSQDEGVTDTQYF; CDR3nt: TGCGCCAGCAGCCAAGATGAGGGGGTCACAGATACGCAGTATTTT
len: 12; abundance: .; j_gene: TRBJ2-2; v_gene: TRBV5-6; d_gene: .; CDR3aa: CASSLGPGELFF; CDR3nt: TGTGCCAGCAGCTTAGGGCCCGGGGAGCTGTTTTTT
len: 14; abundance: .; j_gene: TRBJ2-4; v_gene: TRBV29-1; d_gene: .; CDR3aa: CSVAAGLAKNIQYF; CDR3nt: TGCAGCGTCGCGGCGGGGCTGGCCAAAAACATTCAGTACTTC
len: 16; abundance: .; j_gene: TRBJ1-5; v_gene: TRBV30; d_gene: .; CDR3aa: CAWSTPPPGGNQPQHF; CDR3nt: TGTGCCTGGAGTACTCCCCCCCCCGGGGGCAATCAGCCCCAGCATTTT
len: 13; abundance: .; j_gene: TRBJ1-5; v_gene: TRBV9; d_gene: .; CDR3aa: CASSLGVNQPQHF; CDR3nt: TGTGCCAGCAGCTTAGGGGTTAATCAGCCCCAGCATTTT
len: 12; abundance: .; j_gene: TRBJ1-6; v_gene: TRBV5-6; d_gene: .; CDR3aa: CASSFRDRALHF; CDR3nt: TGTGCCAGCAGCTTCAGGGATAGGGCCCTCCACTTT
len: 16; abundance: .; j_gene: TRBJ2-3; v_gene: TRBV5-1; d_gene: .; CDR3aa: CASSLGSHRAADTQYF; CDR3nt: TGCGCCAGCAGCTTGGGATCGCATCGGGCAGCAGATACGCAGTATTTT
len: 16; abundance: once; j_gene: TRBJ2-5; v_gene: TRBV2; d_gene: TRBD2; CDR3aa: CASRPSGGTSGETQYF; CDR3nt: TGTGCCAGCAGACCTAGCGGGGGGACTAGTGGGGAGACCCAGTACTTC
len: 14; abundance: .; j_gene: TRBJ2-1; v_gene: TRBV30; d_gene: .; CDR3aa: CAWSRGTAYNEQFF; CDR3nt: TGTGCCTGGAGTCGGGGGACCGCCTACAATGAGCAGTTCTTC
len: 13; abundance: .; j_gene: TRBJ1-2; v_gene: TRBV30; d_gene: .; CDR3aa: CAWSHGGSGGYTF; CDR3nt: TGTGCCTGGAGTCATGGGGGGTCTGGTGGCTACACCTTC
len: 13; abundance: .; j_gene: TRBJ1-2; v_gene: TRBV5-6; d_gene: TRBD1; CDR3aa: CASSFQGDYGYTF; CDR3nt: TGTGCCAGCAGCTTTCAGGGGGACTATGGCTACACCTTC
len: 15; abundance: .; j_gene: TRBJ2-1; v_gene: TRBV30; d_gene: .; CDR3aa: CAWSVREISYNEQFF; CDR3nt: TGTGCCTGGAGTGTACGGGAGATTTCCTACAATGAGCAGTTCTTC
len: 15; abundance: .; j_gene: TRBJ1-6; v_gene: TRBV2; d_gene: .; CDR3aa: CASSEALGETSPLHF; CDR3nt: TGTGCCAGCAGTGAAGCGCTTGGGGAGACTTCACCCCTCCACTTT
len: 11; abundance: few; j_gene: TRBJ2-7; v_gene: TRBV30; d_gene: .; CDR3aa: CAWSAQNEQYF; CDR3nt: TGTGCCTGGAGTGCACAGAACGAGCAGTACTTC
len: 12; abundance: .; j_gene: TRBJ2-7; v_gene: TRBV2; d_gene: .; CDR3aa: CASSEVAYEQYF; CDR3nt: TGTGCCAGCAGTGAGGTAGCCTACGAGCAGTACTTC
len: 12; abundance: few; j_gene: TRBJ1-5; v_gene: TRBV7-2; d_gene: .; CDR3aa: CASSPPGQPQHF; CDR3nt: TGTGCCAGCAGCCCGCCCGGCCAGCCCCAGCATTTT
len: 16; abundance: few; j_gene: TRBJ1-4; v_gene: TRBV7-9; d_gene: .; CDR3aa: CASSLGVGATNEKLFF; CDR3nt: TGTGCCAGCAGCTTAGGAGTAGGAGCAACTAATGAAAAACTGTTTTTT